This TCR beta chain emerged from a study of Graves' ophthalmopathy and Graves' hyperthyroidism (dated by TCRdb to the late 2010s). The study in broad terms: A patient counted as having stable hyperthyroidism if there was no progression to ophthalmopathy within 18 months of follow-up. The study used signatures of the TCR beta repertoire to tell Graves' ophthalmopathy apart from Graves' hyperthyroidism and to predict which patients would progress to ophthalmopathy. In total, 135 blood samples were TCR-sequenced: 40 to 45 ophthalmopathy, around 75 hyperthyroidism and 17 hyperthyroidism-to-ophthalmopathy patients. To explore V-J signatures that separate ophthalmopathy from hyperthyroidism, a discovery set of about a hundred patients was enrolled, consisting of about 41 with ophthalmopathy and 55 to 65 with stable hyperthyroidism. The independent validation cohort included some 19 hyperthyroidism patients plus 17 patients who later progressed from hyperthyroidism to ophthalmopathy. T-cell repertoires of thyroid tissue and blood were compared in several hyperthyroidism patients. Following sample collection, hyperthyroidism patients were given methimazole at a starting dose of 30 mg daily, and ophthalmopathy patients were given high-dose intravenous methylprednisolone. Results and caveats for the whole study, not just this receptor: Sample size was not predetermined statistically, and investigators were not blinded to group allocation. In validation, the model predicted ophthalmopathy progression with about 64% sensitivity and roughly 72% specificity; roughly 12 predicted patients were CT-confirmed with GO in a median of approximately 6.2 months. Most expanded thyroid clonotypes with frequency above 0.001 were also detected in blood, suggesting blood repertoires may reflect the thyroid immune response. In cross-validation, the 13-signature model distinguished ophthalmopathy from stable hyperthyroidism with 87.88% sensitivity and 81.08% specificity, while in the test set the corresponding values were roughly 80% and 75%.

TCR beta CDR3 regions were amplified from RNA transcripts for repertoire sequencing. HTBI primers and the Qiagen OneStep RT-PCR kit were used in a first-round RT-PCR, which was followed by a second-round multiplex PCR, size selection and purification. Libraries were sequenced on an Illumina HiSeq2000 using paired-end 100 bp reads. The paper's processing steps were these. SOAPnuke was used to process the reads, throwing out any read that had adapters, had uncalled bases, had a mean Phred below 15, or lacked an exact constant-primer or identifier match. High-quality paired reads were merged with COPE v1.2.5. Each unique nucleotide sequence was treated as a clonotype, and MiTCR v1.1 was used to align the clonotypes to the IMGT TRB V, D and J references. Only V-J combinations with frequency above 0.0001 were analysed, covering around 99% of repertoires. For each V-J combination, a TCR clonal expansion and chaos score was defined as F50 clonal expansion divided by the chaos observed in the TCRdist matrix. Welch's t-statistics and random forest were used to reduce the features to some 13 V-J combinations, which were then used as input to a naive Bayes classifier. The similarity between thyroid and blood repertoires was quantified using the Morisita-Horn index. TCRdb cleaned the public reads at Q25 with fastp, built clones with MiXCR and kept in-frame beta chains. Rows matching on CDR3 protein sequence are summarized as one entry with the most common DNA and genes. These V and J calls rely on TCRdb rather than the paper's analysis. Within this sample are around 1,000,000 distinct CDR3 sequences, with less than 45% of them counted one time only. Around 10% of the sample is held by the ten biggest clonotypes.

Hyperthyroidism patients were newly diagnosed, were aged 18 to 65 years, and had a disease duration under 2 months. Patients with other autoimmune diseases, uncontrolled infections, pregnancy or lactation were excluded. Diagnosis was based on clinical symptoms, serum thyroxine, TRAb, thyroid ultrasound and orbital computed tomography. Trizol reagent was used to extract the total RNA, and its quality was then checked on an Agilent 2100 Bioanalyzer. As for this clonotype: The antigen it binds to is not known. One base away there is no much larger clone; base qualities are not given.

Trimming leaves V shorter by 4 bases and J shorter by 0 bases, with the junction holding 4 bases beyond the gene matches. The CDR3 goes from the cysteine to the phenylalanine over 15 residues. Solely the CDR3 DNA is kept, with 45 bases framed from the first base. The germline V gene (reference sequence) specifies DFQATT as CDR1 and SNEGSKA as CDR2. This sequence was found in an adult man with Graves' hyperthyroidism. The sequenced material came from peripheral blood or thyroid tissue (not recorded which). This sequence uses TRBV20-1 and TRBJ2-7; 12 nucleotides in the junction match TRBD2. Read as DNA, the sequence is TGCAGTGCTACTAGCGGGGGGGTGATCTCCTACGAGCAGTACTTC. Protein translation: CSATSGGVISYEQYF.